What follows are 27 T cell receptor beta chains derived from one specimen sequenced in a study of tissue T cells after allogeneic stem cell transplantation. Sequencing used immunoSEQ multiplex PCR; TCRdb keeps in-frame clones, though not all of them. In the table there are tens of thousands of clones, approximately 69% of which are singletons. Specimen: blood. The receptors were sampled from a female BALB/c mouse in good health. MHC haplotype: H2-d.

This clone was counted only a few times. Mouse germline and gene names are used. The sequence runs out 1 residue before the end of the CDR3; the remainder is reconstructed from the germline J gene. This chain connects TRBV1 to TRBJ1-3; TRBD1 aligns across 10 bases. V dropped 3 bases and J dropped 0; count of bases not matched to a gene: 5. The CDR3 extends over 17 amino acids. Looked up from germline, CDR1 is NSQYPW and CDR2 is LRSPGD (reference sequence). The chain's CDR3 is CTCSASGTGDSGNTLYF. The sequenced part of the CDR3 DNA is TGCACCTGCAGTGCCTCCGGGACAGGGGATTCTGGAAATACGCTCTAT.

Note on this clone: Gene names and germline refer to mouse. The read is 1 residue too short to cover the CDR3 end, so that end is filled in from the germline J gene. The rearrangement joins TRBV19 to TRBJ2-7; D uncertain. V was pared by 0 bases and J by 4 bases, with 5 bases between. The CDR3 contains 12 residues. From germline, CDR1 is FNHDT and CDR2 SITEND (reference sequence). The CDR3 loop is CASSIASYEQYF. The covered CDR3 bases are TGTGCCAGCAGTATAGCCAGTTATGAACAGTAC.

Worth noting for this clone: Gene names and germline match the mouse. Read data end 1 residue before the CDR3 end; the end is taken from the germline J gene. This rearrangement joins TRBV13-2 to TRBJ2-7; 9 bases align to TRBD1. This CDR3 spans 13 amino acids. CDR1 NNHNN and CDR2 SYGAGS come from the germline V gene (reference sequence). V was pared by 4 bases and J by 5 bases, with 4 bases of the junction left unmatched. The CDR3 sequence: CASGLRDRDEQYF. The part of the CDR3 DNA that was read is TGTGCCAGCGGTCTCCGGGACAGGGATGAACAGTAC.

As regards this clone: Gene names denote mouse genes. The read halts 1 residue ahead of the CDR3 end, with the missing end drawn from the germline J gene. V is TRBV13-3 and J is TRBJ2-5; 8 bases map to TRBD2. Per the germline V gene, CDR1 is NNHDY and CDR2 is SYVADS. Unmatched junction bases numbered 2, after V lost 2 bases and J lost 6 bases. The CDR3 sequence is 13 residues long. CDR3 residues: CASSEWGGDTQYF. CDR3 DNA, as far as it was read: TGTGCCAGCAGTGAGTGGGGGGGTGACACCCAGTAC.

About this clone itself: Here the gene names and germline are mouse. The CDR3 end is not reached by the read, which stops 1 residue before it; the germline J gene fills it in. This chain connects TRBV5 to TRBJ2-5, with D uncertain. Germline CDR1 and CDR2: LGHNA and YNLKQL (reference sequence). The V gene lost 4 bases and the J gene lost 3 bases, with 14 bases spanning the gap. The CDR3 has 15 amino acids. The sequenced CDR3 bases are TGTGCCAGCAGCCCCCGCGGGGTTGGACAAGACACCCAGTAC. Translating gives CASSPRGVGQDTQY. In full, the CDR3 reads CASSPRGVGQDTQYF.

For this clone: Here the gene names and germline are mouse. The missing CDR3 end, 1 residue past where the read stops, is filled in from the germline J gene. This sequence joins TRBV20 and TRBJ2-2; 8 bases are shared with TRBD2. CDR1 GFQATS and CDR2 STVNSAI come from the germline V gene. This CDR3 contains 14 residues. Trimming removed 6 bases from V and 0 bases from J; junction bases left unmatched: 3. CDR3 protein: CGAGTGANTGQLYF. CDR3 DNA, as far as it was read: TGTGGTGCCGGGACTGGTGCAAACACCGGGCAGCTCTAC.

To note about this clone: Gene names and germline refer to mouse. The CDR3 protein is CASSLEGTYSGNTLYF. CDR3 bases read: TGTGCCAGCAGCTTAGAAGGGACATATTCTGGAAATACGCTCTAT. V and J are TRBV3 and TRBJ1-3; D might be TRBD1 (6 bases). Coverage ceases 1 residue before the CDR3 finishes, and the germline J gene fills in the end. The CDR3 covers 16 residues. Germline CDR1 reads SNHLY; CDR2 reads FYNGKV (reference sequence). Trimming removed 1 base from V and 0 bases from J, with 10 bases in between.

A word on this clone: The germline and genes are mouse ones. CDR3 DNA (partial): TGTGCCAGCGGGGGACAGGGGGCTGGAAATACGCTCTAT. This gives the protein CASGGQGAGNTLY. The full-length CDR3 reads as CASGGQGAGNTLYF. The chain joins TRBV13-2 to TRBJ1-3; 11 bases line up with TRBD1. The CDR3 extends 1 residue past the end of the read, so its final part is completed from the germline J gene. CDR1 and CDR2 from the germline V gene are NNHNN and SYGAGS (reference sequence). V shed 5 bases, J shed 2 bases, and the junction held 0 bases outside the gene matches. This CDR3 has 14 amino acids.

This clone was seen a few times. Gene names and germline refer to mouse. With the read ending 1 residue before the CDR3 end, the germline J gene is used to fill in that end. This chain joins TRBV17 and TRBJ2-7, with TRBD1 matching 9 bases. Per the germline V gene, CDR1 is MNHDT and CDR2 is YYDKIL. The ends lost 7 bases at V and 7 bases at J; junction bases unmatched: 8. This CDR3 has 13 residues. CDR3 DNA, as far as it was read: TGTGCTAGCAAACCGGGACAGGGAGGAGAACAGTAC. Protein: CASKPGQGGEQY. The whole CDR3 region reads CASKPGQGGEQYF.

Of note for this clone: The genes are named according to mouse. The CDR3 end is not reached by the read, which stops 1 residue before it; the germline J gene fills it in. J is TRBJ2-3 and V is TRBV13-2, with TRBD2 matching over 10 bases. CDR1 is NNHNN and CDR2 is SYGAGS in the germline V gene (reference sequence). The V and J ends lost 3 bases and 0 bases, in that order; junction bases with no gene match: 4. The CDR3 runs 16 residues. The CDR3: CASGGGLGRSAETLYF. Partial CDR3 DNA: TGTGCCAGCGGTGGGGGACTGGGGCGTAGTGCAGAAACGCTGTAT.

Remarks on this clone: The germline and genes are mouse ones. The sequenced fragment ends 1 residue before the CDR3 boundary, so the rest is inferred from the germline J gene. The rearrangement uses TRBV1 and TRBJ2-7, with TRBD2 matching over 10 bases. The CDR3 spans 16 residues. The J segment lost 3 bases and the V segment lost 0 bases, leaving 5 bases of the junction unmatched. Germline lookup yields CDR1 NSQYPW and CDR2 LRSPGD (reference sequence). The sequenced part of the CDR3 DNA is TGCACCTGCAGTGCAGATCTTGGACTGGGGGTCTATGAACAGTAC. It yields the protein CTCSADLGLGVYEQY. The CDR3 in full is CTCSADLGLGVYEQYF. The complete variable domain, with remaining parts taken from reference TRBV1 and TRBJ2-7, reads VTLLEQNPRWRLVPRGQAVNLRCILKNSQYPWMSWYQQDLQKQLQWLFTLRSPGDKEVKSLPGADYLATRVTDTELRLQVANMSQGRTLYCTCSADLGLGVYEQYFGPGTRLTVL.

Of note for this clone: Mouse names are used for the genes. The sequenced fragment ends 1 residue before the CDR3 boundary, so the rest is inferred from the germline J gene. This sample also contains other DNA sequences that code for the same CDR3. This chain links TRBV13-3 with TRBJ2-2; TRBD1 is a possible D gene (5 bases). Germline CDR1 reads NNHDY; CDR2 reads SYVADS. Trimming pared 4 bases from V and 2 bases from J, leaving 9 bases between. The CDR3 loop spans 14 amino acids. CDR3 DNA, as far as it was read: TGTGCCAGCAGTATTGAGGGGAACACCGGGCAGCTCTAC. This translates into CASSIEGNTGQLY. The whole CDR3 sequence reads CASSIEGNTGQLYF.

Regarding this clone: The genes are named according to mouse. Incomplete CDR3 DNA: TGTGCCAGCAGCCCCGGGACAGGGTGGACAGAAGTCTTC. Amino acid sequence: CASSPGTGWTEVF. The CDR3 in full is CASSPGTGWTEVFF. V usage is TRBV19 and J usage is TRBJ1-1; TRBD1 aligns across 9 bases. The missing CDR3 end, 1 residue past where the read stops, is filled in from the germline J gene. CDR3 length equals 14 residues. Trimming at V came to 5 bases and at J to 5 bases, leaving 7 bases not matched to a gene. CDR1 and CDR2 from the germline V gene are FNHDT and SITEND (reference sequence).

As concerns this clone: Each gene name is a mouse one. The observed sequence ends 1 residue before the CDR3 terminus, with the missing tail filled in from the germline J gene. This chain connects TRBV5 to TRBJ1-2; TRBD1 is a possible D gene (6 bases). V dropped 0 bases and J dropped 0 bases, with 8 bases sitting between them. Germline V lookup: CDR1 LGHNA, CDR2 YNLKQL (reference sequence). The CDR3 contains 15 residues. CDR3 amino acids: CASSQDGQTNSDYTF. CDR3 DNA (partial): TGTGCCAGCAGCCAAGACGGACAGACAAACTCCGACTACACC.

As regards this clone: The gene symbols are mouse symbols. The read finishes 1 residue shy of the CDR3 end, and the germline J gene is used to complete it. The chain carries TRBV5 and TRBJ2-1; D not certain. Germline-derived CDR1 and CDR2 are LGHNA and YNLKQL (reference sequence). This CDR3 region has 13 residues. Trimming removed 3 bases from V and 7 bases from J, with 10 bases in between. The CDR3 bases that were read are TGTGCCAGCAGCCACCTGGACGGGGCTGAGCAGTTC. Translating it yields CASSHLDGAEQF. The whole CDR3 protein reads CASSHLDGAEQFF.

Regarding this clone: Mouse gene names and germline throughout. The CDR3 end lies 1 residue beyond the end of the read and is filled in from the germline J gene. The rearrangement links TRBV2 to TRBJ2-3, with TRBD2 matching 9 bases. The CDR3 has 15 residues. V gave up 4 bases and J gave up 1 base; unmatched junction bases: 3. Germline loops: CDR1 LGHNA, CDR2 YSYQKL. The sequenced CDR3 bases are TGTGCCAGCAGCCGCCGGGACTGGGGTGCAGAAACGCTGTAT. Translating gives CASSRRDWGAETLY. The full CDR3 is CASSRRDWGAETLYF.

In the case of this clone: The listed genes are named as in mouse. The CDR3 end is not reached by the read, which stops 1 residue before it; the germline J gene fills it in. The V gene is TRBV2, the J gene TRBJ2-7; 8 nucleotides agree with TRBD2. J lost 3 bases, V lost 0 bases, and 4 bases had no gene match. CDR1 is LGHNA, CDR2 YSYQKL, per germline. There are 15 residues in the CDR3. The CDR3 sequence: CASSQELGGGYEQYF. Incomplete CDR3 DNA: TGTGCCAGCAGCCAAGAGCTGGGGGGAGGCTATGAACAGTAC.

With respect to this clone: Germline and genes: mouse. The sequence runs out 1 residue before the end of the CDR3; the remainder is reconstructed from the germline J gene. The V and J genes are TRBV5 and TRBJ2-5, with a possible D match to TRBD2 (5 bases). The V gene lost 0 bases and the J gene lost 2 bases, with 9 bases spanning the gap. This CDR3 comprises 15 residues. The germline gives CDR1 LGHNA, CDR2 YNLKQL (reference sequence). The part of the CDR3 DNA that was read is TGTGCCAGCAGCCAAGATGGGGAAAGCCAAGACACCCAGTAC. It translates to CASSQDGESQDTQY. The CDR3 in its entirety is CASSQDGESQDTQYF.

This clone was found once. Gene names refer to mouse genes. The CDR3 end falls 1 residue outside the read, so it is completed with the germline J gene. This sequence joins TRBV20 and TRBJ2-4; TRBD1 might be the D (5 bases). V lost 6 bases to trimming and J lost 0 bases, with 13 bases between them. Germline V CDR1 and CDR2: GFQATS, STVNSAI. The CDR3 spans 14 residues. The part of the CDR3 DNA that was read is TGTGGTGCAGCCCGACAGATTAGTCAAAACACCTTGTAC. Translating it yields CGAARQISQNTLY. The whole CDR3 protein is CGAARQISQNTLYF.

As to this clone: Any gene name here is a mouse gene name. The read is 1 residue too short to cover the CDR3 end, so that end is filled in from the germline J gene. The chain recombines TRBV13-3 with TRBJ1-1; 9 nucleotides match TRBD1. Trimming at V came to 5 bases and at J to 0 bases, leaving 2 bases not matched to a gene. The CDR3 consists of 14 residues. Germline CDR1 and CDR2: NNHDY and SYVADS. This chain's CDR3 is CASSDRGSNTEVFF. The sequenced CDR3 bases are TGTGCCAGCAGCGACAGGGGGTCAAACACAGAAGTCTTC.

This clone appeared a few times. Gene labels here are mouse ones. The DNA ends 1 residue before the CDR3 does, and the rest of the CDR3 is filled in from the germline J gene. The V call is TRBV13-1, the J call TRBJ2-7; 14 bases line up with TRBD2. The CDR3 spans 16 residues. The germline gives CDR1 NSHNY, CDR2 SYGAGN. V lost 4 bases and J lost 0; bases outside the gene matches: 3. CDR3 protein: CASSPGLGGRSYEQYF. CDR3 DNA (partial): TGTGCCAGCAGTCCGGGACTGGGGGGGCGCTCCTATGAACAGTAC.

As to this clone: Gene names and germline refer to mouse. The missing CDR3 end, 1 residue past where the read stops, is filled in from the germline J gene. The J gene is TRBJ1-3, the V gene TRBV2; D may be TRBD1 (6 bases). Germline CDR1 LGHNA, CDR2 YSYQKL. The V end was cut by 0 bases, the J end by 4 bases, with 10 bases between. This CDR3 is built from 15 residues. Incomplete CDR3 DNA: TGTGCCAGCAGCCAAGAAGGGGGTTCAGGAAATACGCTCTAT. Protein sequence: CASSQEGGSGNTLY. The CDR3 as a whole reads CASSQEGGSGNTLYF.

On this clone itself: Gene names are mouse gene names. The read halts 1 residue ahead of the CDR3 end, with the missing end drawn from the germline J gene. V is TRBV13-2 and J is TRBJ2-7; 8 bases line up with TRBD2. V gave up 0 bases and J gave up 0 bases; unmatched junction bases: 2. CDR1 NNHNN and CDR2 SYGAGS come from the germline V gene (reference sequence). The CDR3 is made up of 15 amino acids. The CDR3 here is CASGDVGGSSYEQYF. CDR3 DNA, as far as it was read: TGTGCCAGCGGTGATGTGGGGGGGAGCTCCTATGAACAGTAC.

In regard to this clone: These gene names are mouse names. The read terminates 1 residue before the CDR3 end, so the remaining end is supplied by the germline J gene. The chain combines TRBV20 with TRBJ1-6; 8 positions agree with TRBD1. TRBJ1-6 is filed as an ORF, its function uncertain. CDR1 is GFQATS, CDR2 STVNSAI, per germline. The V segment lost 3 bases and the J segment 8 bases; nucleotides outside the gene matches: 3. The CDR3 sequence is 13 residues long. The covered CDR3 bases are TGTGGTGCTAGAGACAGGGGTGATTCGCCCCTCTAC. It yields the protein CGARDRGDSPLY. The entire CDR3 is CGARDRGDSPLYF.

Notes on this clone: Genes and germline come from the mouse. The read falls 1 residue short of the CDR3 end, and the missing part is taken from the germline J gene. This chain joins TRBV4 and TRBJ1-2; no definite D call. The germline V and J ends were trimmed by 5 bases and 4 bases, with 5 bases remaining between them. CDR1 and CDR2 from the germline V gene are LGHDT and YNNKQL (reference sequence). The CDR3 covers 11 residues. The CDR3 bases that were read are TGTGCCAGCAGCGGGTTCTCCGACTACACC. It is translated as CASSGFSDYT. The full CDR3 protein is CASSGFSDYTF. Together with reference TRBV4 and TRBJ1-2, the CDR3 gives the full variable domain: ETAVFQTPNYHVTQVGNEVSFNCKQTLGHDTMYWYKQDSKKLLKIMFSYNNKQLIVNETVPRRFSPQSSDKAHLNLRIKSVEPEDSAVYLCASSGFSDYTFGSGTRLLVI.

Comments on this clone: The gene names here belong to mouse. The read terminates 1 residue before the CDR3 end, so the remaining end is supplied by the germline J gene. This chain connects TRBV29 to TRBJ2-5; either TRBD1 or TRBD2 may supply D (5 bases each). The CDR3 has 14 amino acids. Germline lookup yields CDR1 MSHET and CDR2 SYDVDS. V was cut by 0 bases and J by 1 base, with 5 bases left in between. Partial CDR3 DNA: TGTGCTAGCAGTTTATCGGGACACCAAGACACCCAGTAC. This gives the protein CASSLSGHQDTQY. The CDR3 in full is CASSLSGHQDTQYF.

With regard to this clone: Gene names and germline match the mouse. The read stops 1 residue short of the end of the CDR3; the missing end is completed from the germline J gene. The rearrangement uses TRBV2 and TRBJ1-4, with TRBD1 as a possible D gene (6 bases). The V end lost 0 bases, the J end lost 7 bases, and 9 bases lay between the germline ends. Germline V CDR1 and CDR2: LGHNA, YSYQKL. The CDR3 totals 14 residues. CDR3 DNA (partial): TGTGCCAGCAGCCAAGAACAGGGCGGCGAAAGATTATTT. Translating gives CASSQEQGGERLF. The complete CDR3 sequence is CASSQEQGGERLFF.